Below, one TCR beta chain is given with its context. This specimen comes from a study of blood T cell repertoires in COVID-19. Study context: COVID-19 samples from acute and convalescent phases originated in the United States, Italy and Spain. Sources were T cells, B-cell-depleted T cells, or PBMCs; the material itself was cDNA or gDNA.

Clones were sequenced by immunoSEQ multiplex PCR, and TCRdb holds only the in-frame ones, with some missing. There are about 500,000 clones in the sample; less than 90% occur only once, and roughly 8% lies in the top ten. The CDR3 has 15 amino acids. Trimming took off 8 bases at V and 9 bases at J, with 23 bases between the two ends. Germline V gene lookup returns CDR1 MNHEY and CDR2 SMNVEV (reference sequence). The rearrangement links TRBV27 to TRBJ2-1; the D gene is possibly TRBD1 (5 bases). Sequences were obtained from peripheral blood. The receptor was derived from a woman aged 50 to 60 with COVID-19, enrolled during active disease. This chain's CDR3 is CASGPGQGKKGEQFF. CDR3 coding DNA: TGTGCCAGCGGCCCAGGGCAGGGAAAGAAAGGTGAGCAGTTCTTC.